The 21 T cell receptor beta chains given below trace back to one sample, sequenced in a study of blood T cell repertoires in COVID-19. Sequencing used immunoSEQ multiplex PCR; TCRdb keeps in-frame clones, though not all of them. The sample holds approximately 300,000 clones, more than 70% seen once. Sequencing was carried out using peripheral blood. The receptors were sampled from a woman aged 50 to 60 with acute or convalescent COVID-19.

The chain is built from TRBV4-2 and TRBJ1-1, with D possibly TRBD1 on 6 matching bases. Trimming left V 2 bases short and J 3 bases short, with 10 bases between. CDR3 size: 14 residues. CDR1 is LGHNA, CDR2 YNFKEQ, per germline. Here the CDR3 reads CASSQLGQHTEAFF. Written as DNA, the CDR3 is TGTGCCAGCAGCCAATTAGGACAGCACACTGAAGCTTTCTTT.

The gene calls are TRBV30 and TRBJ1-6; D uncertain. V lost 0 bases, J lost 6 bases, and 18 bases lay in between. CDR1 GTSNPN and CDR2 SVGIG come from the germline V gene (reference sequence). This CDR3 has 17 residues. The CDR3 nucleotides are TGTGCCTGGAGTGTACGGGTCTACGGAACTGGTAATTCACCCCTCCACTTT. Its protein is CAWSVRVYGTGNSPLHF.

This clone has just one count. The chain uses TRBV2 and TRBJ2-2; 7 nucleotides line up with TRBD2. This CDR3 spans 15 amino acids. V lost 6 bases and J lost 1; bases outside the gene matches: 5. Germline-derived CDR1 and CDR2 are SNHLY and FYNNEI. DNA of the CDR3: TGTGCCAGCAGACCTGGACTAGAGAACACCGGGGAGCTGTTTTTT. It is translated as CASRPGLENTGELFF.

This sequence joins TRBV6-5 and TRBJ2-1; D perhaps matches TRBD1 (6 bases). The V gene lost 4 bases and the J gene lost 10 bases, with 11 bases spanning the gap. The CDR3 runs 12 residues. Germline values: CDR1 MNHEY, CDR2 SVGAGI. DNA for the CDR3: TGTGCCAGCAGTTTCACCGGGACAGAGCAGTTCTTC. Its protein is CASSFTGTEQFF.

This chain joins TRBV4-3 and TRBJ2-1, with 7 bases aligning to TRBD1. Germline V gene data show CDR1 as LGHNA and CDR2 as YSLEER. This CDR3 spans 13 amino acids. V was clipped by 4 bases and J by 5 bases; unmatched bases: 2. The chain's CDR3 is CASSRQGNNEQFF. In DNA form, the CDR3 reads TGCGCCAGCAGCCGACAGGGAAACAATGAGCAGTTCTTC.

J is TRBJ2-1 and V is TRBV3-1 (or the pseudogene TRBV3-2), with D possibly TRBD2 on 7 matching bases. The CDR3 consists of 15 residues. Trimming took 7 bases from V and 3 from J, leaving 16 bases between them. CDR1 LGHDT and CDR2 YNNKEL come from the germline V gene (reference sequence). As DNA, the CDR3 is TGTGCCAGCAACCTACAGGGAGGGGGCTACAATGAGCAGTTCTTC. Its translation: CASNLQGGGYNEQFF.

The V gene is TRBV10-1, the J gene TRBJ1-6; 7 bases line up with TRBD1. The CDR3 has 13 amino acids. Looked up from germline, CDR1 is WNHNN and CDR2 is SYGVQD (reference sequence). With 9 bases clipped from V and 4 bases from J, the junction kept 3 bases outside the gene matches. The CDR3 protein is CARGTAYNSPLHF. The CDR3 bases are TGCGCCAGGGGGACAGCATATAATTCACCCCTCCACTTT.

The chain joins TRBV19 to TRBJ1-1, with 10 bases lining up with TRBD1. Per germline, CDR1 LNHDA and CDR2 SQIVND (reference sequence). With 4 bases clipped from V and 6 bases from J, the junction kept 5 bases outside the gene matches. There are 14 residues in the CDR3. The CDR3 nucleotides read TGTGCCAGTAGTACCGGACAGGGGGTGGCTGAAGCTTTCTTT. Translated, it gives CASSTGQGVAEAFF.

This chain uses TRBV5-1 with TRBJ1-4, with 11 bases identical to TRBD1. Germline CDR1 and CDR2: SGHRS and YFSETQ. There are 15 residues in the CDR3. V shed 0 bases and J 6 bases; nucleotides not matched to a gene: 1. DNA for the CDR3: TGCGCCAGCAGCTTGGAGGGACAGGGGGATGAAAAACTGTTTTTT. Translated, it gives CASSLEGQGDEKLFF.

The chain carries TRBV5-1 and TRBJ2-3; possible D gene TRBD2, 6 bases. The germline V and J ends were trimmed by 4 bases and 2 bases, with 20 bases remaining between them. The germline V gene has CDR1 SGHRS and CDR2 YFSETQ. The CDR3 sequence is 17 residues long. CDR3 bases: TGCGCCAGCAGCAGAGGTTATGTGGGGGGAAACACAGATACGCAGTATTTT. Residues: CASSRGYVGGNTDTQYF.

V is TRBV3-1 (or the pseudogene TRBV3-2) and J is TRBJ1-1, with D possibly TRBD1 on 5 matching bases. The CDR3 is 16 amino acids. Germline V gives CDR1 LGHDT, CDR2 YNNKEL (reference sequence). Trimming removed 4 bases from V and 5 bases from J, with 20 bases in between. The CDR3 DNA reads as TGTGCCAGCAGCCCCCCTTTCGTGGCAGGGATTACTGAAGCTTTCTTT. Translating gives CASSPPFVAGITEAFF.

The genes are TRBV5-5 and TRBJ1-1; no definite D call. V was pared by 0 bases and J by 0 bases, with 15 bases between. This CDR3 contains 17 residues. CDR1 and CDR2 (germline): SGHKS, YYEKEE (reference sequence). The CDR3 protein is CASSLDYFKIMNTEAFF. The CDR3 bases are TGTGCCAGCAGCTTGGATTACTTCAAAATCATGAACACTGAAGCTTTCTTT.

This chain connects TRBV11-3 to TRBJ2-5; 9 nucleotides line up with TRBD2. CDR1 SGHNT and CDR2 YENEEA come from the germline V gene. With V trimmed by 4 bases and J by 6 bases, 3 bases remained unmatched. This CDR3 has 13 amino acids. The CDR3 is CASSSLAGQTQYF. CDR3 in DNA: TGTGCCAGCAGCTCGCTAGCGGGACAGACCCAGTACTTC.

This CDR3 is CASSLLAGGYLPDTQYF. DNA of the CDR3: TGTGCCAGCAGCTTACTAGCGGGGGGGTATTTGCCAGATACGCAGTATTTT. The chain links TRBV7-8 to TRBJ2-3; 12 bases are a match to TRBD2. Looked up from germline, CDR1 is SGHVS and CDR2 is FQNEAQ. CDR3 size: 17 residues. With V trimmed by 2 bases and J by 4 bases, 7 bases remained unmatched.

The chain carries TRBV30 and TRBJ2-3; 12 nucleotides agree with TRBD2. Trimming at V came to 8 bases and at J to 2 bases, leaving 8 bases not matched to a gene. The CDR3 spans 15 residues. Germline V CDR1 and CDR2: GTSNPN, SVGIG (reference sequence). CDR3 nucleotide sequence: TGTGCCGCGAGACTAGCGGGGGTCGCCACAGATACGCAGTATTTT. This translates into CAARLAGVATDTQYF.

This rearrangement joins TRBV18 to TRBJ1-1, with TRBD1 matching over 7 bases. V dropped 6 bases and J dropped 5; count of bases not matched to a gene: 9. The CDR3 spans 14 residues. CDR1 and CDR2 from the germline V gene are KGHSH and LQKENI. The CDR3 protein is CASSAGQAGTEAFF. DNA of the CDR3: TGTGCCAGCTCGGCCGGACAGGCGGGAACTGAAGCTTTCTTT.

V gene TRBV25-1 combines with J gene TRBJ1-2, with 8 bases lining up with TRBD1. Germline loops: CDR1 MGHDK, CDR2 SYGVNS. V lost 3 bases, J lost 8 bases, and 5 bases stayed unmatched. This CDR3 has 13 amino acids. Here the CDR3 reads CASSETGVEGYTF. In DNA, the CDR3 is TGTGCCAGCAGTGAGACAGGGGTGGAAGGCTACACCTTC.

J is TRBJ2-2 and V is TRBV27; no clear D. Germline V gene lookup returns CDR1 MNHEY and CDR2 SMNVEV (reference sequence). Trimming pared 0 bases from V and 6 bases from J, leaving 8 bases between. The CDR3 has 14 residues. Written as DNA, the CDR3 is TGTGCCAGCAGTTTATCGAGAGCTTCCGGGGAGCTGTTTTTT. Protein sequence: CASSLSRASGELFF.

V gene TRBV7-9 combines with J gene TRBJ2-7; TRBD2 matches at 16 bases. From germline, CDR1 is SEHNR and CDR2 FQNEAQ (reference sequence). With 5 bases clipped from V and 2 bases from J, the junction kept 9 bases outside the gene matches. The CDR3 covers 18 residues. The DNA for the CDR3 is TGTGCCAGCAGCCTGAACGTGGGACTAGCGGGAGGGACCTACGAGCAGTACTTC. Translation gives CASSLNVGLAGGTYEQYF.

The CDR3 DNA reads TGTGCCAGCTCACCAGCGAACTCTGGAAACACCATATATTTT. This translates into CASSPANSGNTIYF. The chain is built from TRBV18 and TRBJ1-3; no clear D. The CDR3 is 14 amino acids. V dropped 2 bases and J dropped 0 bases, with 5 bases sitting between them. Per germline, CDR1 KGHSH and CDR2 LQKENI.

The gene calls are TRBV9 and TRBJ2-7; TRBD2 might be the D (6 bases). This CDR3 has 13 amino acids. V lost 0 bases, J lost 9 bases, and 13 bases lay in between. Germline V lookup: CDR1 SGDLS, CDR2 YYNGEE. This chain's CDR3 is CASSVGNAGWQYF. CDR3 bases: TGTGCCAGCAGCGTAGGAAACGCGGGATGGCAGTACTTC.